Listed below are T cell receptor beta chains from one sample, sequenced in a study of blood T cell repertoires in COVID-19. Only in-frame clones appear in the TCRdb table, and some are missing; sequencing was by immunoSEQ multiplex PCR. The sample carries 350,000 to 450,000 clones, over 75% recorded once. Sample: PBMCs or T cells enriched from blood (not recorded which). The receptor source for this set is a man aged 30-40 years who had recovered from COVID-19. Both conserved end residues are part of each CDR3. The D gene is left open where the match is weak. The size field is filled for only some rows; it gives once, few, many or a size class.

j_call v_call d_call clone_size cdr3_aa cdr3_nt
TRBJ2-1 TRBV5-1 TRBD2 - CASSLGLASYNEQFF TGCGCCAGCAGCTTGGGACTAGCAAGCTACAATGAGCAGTTCTTC
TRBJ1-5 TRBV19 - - CASSIEHSNQPQHF TGTGCCAGTAGTATCGAACATAGCAATCAGCCCCAGCATTTT
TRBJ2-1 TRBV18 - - CASSPGLYNEQFF TGTGCCAGCTCACCGGGACTGTACAATGAGCAGTTCTTC
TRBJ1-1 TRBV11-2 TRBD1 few CASSLVPGGNTEAFF TGTGCCAGCAGCTTAGTACCAGGGGGTAACACTGAAGCTTTCTTT
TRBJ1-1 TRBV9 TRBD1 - CASSVGTGTGAEAFF TGTGCCAGCAGCGTAGGGACCGGGACAGGGGCTGAAGCTTTCTTT
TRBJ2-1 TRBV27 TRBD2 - CASSQIKTSGSPDNEQFF TGTGCCAGCAGTCAAATTAAGACTAGCGGGAGTCCTGACAATGAGCAGTTCTTC
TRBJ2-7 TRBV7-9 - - CASSRTEVSYEQYF TGTGCCAGCAGCCGGACAGAGGTCTCCTACGAGCAGTACTTC
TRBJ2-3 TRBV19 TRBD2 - CASRPGASSGRNTDTQYF TGTGCCAGTAGGCCAGGGGCTAGTAGCGGGAGGAACACAGATACGCAGTATTTT
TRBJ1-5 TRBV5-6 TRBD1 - CASSLQGASNQPQHF TGTGCCAGCAGCTTGCAGGGGGCGAGCAATCAGCCCCAGCATTTT
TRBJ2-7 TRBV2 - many CASSDPHRTYEQYF TGTGCCAGCAGTGACCCCCACAGGACCTACGAGCAGTACTTC
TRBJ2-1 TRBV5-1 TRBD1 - CASSLPTGDEQFF TGCGCCAGCAGCCTACCGACAGGGGATGAGCAGTTCTTC
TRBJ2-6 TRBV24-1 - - CATSDFDSSGANVLTF TGTGCCACCAGTGATTTTGACTCCTCTGGGGCCAACGTCCTGACTTTC
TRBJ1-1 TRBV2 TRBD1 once CASSDTGGRATEAFF TGTGCCAGCAGTGATACAGGGGGCCGGGCCACTGAAGCTTTCTTT
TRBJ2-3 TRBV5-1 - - CASSADWPTDTQYF TGCGCCAGCAGCGCGGACTGGCCCACAGATACGCAGTATTTT
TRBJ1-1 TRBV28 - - CASSLVWGGNSNTEAFF TGTGCCAGCAGTTTAGTCTGGGGCGGCAACTCGAACACTGAAGCTTTCTTT
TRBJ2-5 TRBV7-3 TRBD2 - CASSFTSGETQYF TGTGCCAGCAGCTTTACTAGCGGGGAGACCCAGTACTTC
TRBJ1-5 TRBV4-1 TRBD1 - CASSQDDADRGANQPQHF TGCGCCAGCAGCCAAGATGATGCGGACAGGGGCGCAAATCAGCCCCAGCATTTT
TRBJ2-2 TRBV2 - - CASRPMYGELFF TGTGCCAGCAGGCCTATGTACGGGGAGCTGTTTTTT
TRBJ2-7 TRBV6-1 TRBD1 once CASSEGTGTYNYEQYF TGTGCCAGCAGTGAAGGGACAGGAACCTACAACTACGAGCAGTACTTC
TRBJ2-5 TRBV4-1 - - CASSQGGGQETQYF TGCGCCAGCAGCCAAGGGGGCGGACAAGAGACCCAGTACTTC
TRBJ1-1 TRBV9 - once CASSVATTPNEAFF TGTGCCAGCAGCGTAGCTACTACCCCCAATGAAGCTTTCTTT
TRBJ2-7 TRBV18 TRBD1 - CASSPARGTYEQYF TGTGCCAGCTCACCGGCCAGGGGGACGTACGAGCAGTACTTC
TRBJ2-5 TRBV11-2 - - CASSVTTQETQYF TGTGCCAGCAGCGTGACTACCCAAGAGACCCAGTACTTC
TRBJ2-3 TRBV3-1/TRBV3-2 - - CASSQSTPDTQYF TGTGCCAGCAGCCAGAGCACTCCAGATACGCAGTATTTT
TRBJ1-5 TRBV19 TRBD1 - CASSRPSGTGDSNQPQHF TGTGCCAGTAGTAGACCCTCCGGGACAGGGGATAGCAATCAGCCCCAGCATTTT
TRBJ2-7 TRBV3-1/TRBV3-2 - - CASSQEPGLGEQYF TGTGCCAGCAGCCAAGAGCCAGGGTTGGGGGAGCAGTACTTC
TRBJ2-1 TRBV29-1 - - CSVGGLEDWGYNEQFF TGCAGCGTTGGCGGTTTGGAGGACTGGGGTTACAATGAGCAGTTCTTC
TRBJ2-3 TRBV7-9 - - CASSYPIADTQYF TGTGCCAGCAGCTACCCTATTGCAGATACGCAGTATTTT
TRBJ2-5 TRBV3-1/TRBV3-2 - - CASSQVKGGGSAETQYF TGTGCCAGCAGCCAAGTCAAGGGAGGAGGGTCTGCCGAGACCCAGTACTTC
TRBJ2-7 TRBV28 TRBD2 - CASSSSSGRANFEQYF TGTGCCAGCAGTTCGTCTAGCGGGAGGGCTAACTTCGAGCAGTACTTC
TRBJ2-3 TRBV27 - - CASSLEQGSADTQYF TGTGCCAGCAGTTTAGAACAGGGTTCTGCAGATACGCAGTATTTT
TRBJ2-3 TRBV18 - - CASSRGSTDTQYF TGTGCCAGCTCCCGAGGGAGCACAGATACGCAGTATTTT
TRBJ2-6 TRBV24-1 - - CATSPTGGANVLTF TGTGCCACCAGTCCTACCGGGGGGGCCAACGTCCTGACTTTC
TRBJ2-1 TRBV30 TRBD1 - CAWGTGVSNEQFF TGTGCCTGGGGGACAGGGGTCTCCAATGAGCAGTTCTTC
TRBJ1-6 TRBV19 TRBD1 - CASSRSGGDNSPLHF TGTGCCAGTAGTAGATCAGGGGGCGATAATTCACCCCTCCACTTT
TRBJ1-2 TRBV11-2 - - CASSLAQSYYGYTF TGTGCCAGCAGCTTAGCACAGTCTTACTATGGCTACACCTTC
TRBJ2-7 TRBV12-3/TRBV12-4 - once CASSYRDQQYF TGTGCCAGCAGTTACAGGGATCAGCAGTACTTC